This T cell receptor beta chain was found in a study of T cell clones after liver transplantation. Study in general: HCV positivity affected three of eight recipients; the rest lacked autoimmune or viral indications.

CDR1 is SNHLY and CDR2 is FYNNEI in the germline V gene. This CDR3 is built from 11 residues. With 10 bases removed from V and 5 bases from J, the gap between germline ends came to 12 bases. The protocol was immunoSEQ multiplex PCR, while the TCRdb copy is restricted to in-frame clones and leaves out a portion. Of 25,000 to 35,000 clones in the sample, 90% to 95% were seen once. The chain has TRBV2 and TRBJ2-7; a weak D match, TRBD1 (5 bases). The sample consisted of CD8+ T cells from blood, taken 12 months after liver transplant. The source is a human patient who received a liver transplant. The graft donor may account for some of the T cells. The chain's CDR3 is CATQGRNEQYF. The CDR3 nucleotides are TGTGCCACCCAGGGAAGGAACGAGCAGTACTTC. Drawing the rest from reference TRBV2 and TRBJ2-7, the complete variable domain is EPEVTQTPSHQVTQMGQEVILRCVPISNHLYFYWYRQILGQKVEFLVSFYNNEISEKSEIFDDQFSVERPDGSNFTLKIRSTKLEDSAMYFCATQGRNEQYFGPGTRLTVT.